This TCR beta chain was sequenced in a study of T cells in localized non-small cell lung cancer. Broader study findings: Sequencing was limited to one tumor region, leaving the possibility of heterogeneity open. Tumor trailed uninvolved adjacent lung in T cell clonality, which peaked there. Longer survival (overall) was linked to higher T cell density in blood. A median about 56 of the top 100 tumor clones appeared in adjacent lung.

Some clones are missing from TCRdb's copy, which holds only in-frame ones; the method was immunoSEQ multiplex PCR. The table records 20,000 to 30,000 clones, around 85% of them present only once. This clone is a singleton in its sample. No antigen is known for it. CDR1 and CDR2 from the germline V gene are SGHNT and YYREEE (reference sequence). V lost 4 bases and J 6 bases, leaving 10 bases between the germline ends. CDR3 length: 13 amino acids. The TCR comes from a man aged 35-75 years with stage III squamous cell lung carcinoma. Sequencing was performed on peripheral blood, taken before any cancer treatment. This chain links TRBV5-4 with TRBJ2-2; weak D call: TRBD1 (6 bases). In DNA, the CDR3 is TGTGCCAGCAGCGTAACAGGGTCCGGGGAGCTGTTTTTT. This translates into CASSVTGSGELFF.